This paragraph reports one TCR beta chain. The antigen is unknown. This record belongs to a study of beta chain features in type 1 diabetes. Every bit of the isolated RNA underwent reverse transcription, so sequencing read expressed TCRB transcripts. An average around 3.8 million reads came from naive, central memory and regulatory T cell samples. Assay: immunoSEQ multiplex PCR; the TCRdb copy retains only in-frame clones and omits some. The profile covers about 340,000 clones, with over 7% appearing a single time and approximately 1% taken by the ten largest. Broader study findings: In all four CD4+ subsets, TCRB CDR3 length was significantly, moderately reduced in type 1 diabetes. Within the patient group, naive, central memory and Treg TCRB repertoires appeared more similar to each other than within healthy donors.

Sorting with CD45RO/CCR7/CD25/CD127/CD95/CD27 yielded naive, central memory, regulatory and stem-like memory CD4+ cells. Each of the sorted populations had a purity greater than 98%. CDR1 is SGHDN and CDR2 is FVKESK in the germline V gene. J gave up 5 bases and V 4 bases, and 14 bases lay outside the gene matches. The length of the CDR3 is 19 residues. The sequenced sample was central memory CD4+ T cells from blood. The chain couples TRBV14 to TRBJ2-3; 14 bases are a match to TRBD2. The origin of this receptor is a young man with type 1 diabetes. The CDR3: CASSPQWGTSGGRGDTQYF. The DNA of the CDR3 is TGTGCCAGCAGCCCCCAGTGGGGGACTAGCGGGGGTAGAGGAGATACGCAGTATTTT.